The 15 T cell receptor beta chains below come from one sample, sequenced in a study of cytomegalovirus exposure and HLA in healthy donors. Clones were sequenced by immunoSEQ multiplex PCR, and TCRdb holds only the in-frame ones, with some missing. The table shows 150,000 to 200,000 clones, with roughly 84% occurring only once. Sequences were obtained from PBMCs. These receptors came from a man aged 25 to 40 in good health and CMV-seropositive.

The chain links TRBV29-1 to TRBJ1-2; 8 bases line up with TRBD1. The CDR3 contains 14 residues. Germline CDR1 SQVTM, CDR2 ANQGSEA. J lost 4 bases, V lost 4 bases, and 8 bases had no gene match. The CDR3 nucleotides are TGCAGCGTTGCGGGGACAGGCCTGGGCTATGGCTACACCTTC. Amino acid sequence: CSVAGTGLGYGYTF.

The sample holds a few counts of this clone. The rearrangement joins TRBV2 to TRBJ1-6; D might be TRBD1 (5 bases). CDR1 and CDR2 from the germline V gene are SNHLY and FYNNEI. Between the trimmed V and J ends, which lost 2 bases and 8 bases, there was a span of 10 bases. The CDR3 has 14 residues. Here the CDR3 reads CASSEQGEDSPLHF. The CDR3 DNA reads TGTGCCAGCAGTGAACAGGGTGAGGATTCACCCCTCCACTTT.

The chain recombines TRBV5-1 with TRBJ2-5; possible D gene TRBD1, 6 bases. In germline, CDR1 is SGHRS, CDR2 YFSETQ. V was pared by 4 bases and J by 0 bases, with 10 bases between. The CDR3 consists of 14 residues. The CDR3 DNA follows: TGCGCCAGCAGCCGGTACAGGGACCAAGAGACCCAGTACTTC. It yields the protein CASSRYRDQETQYF.

The chain has TRBV14 and TRBJ2-3; 7 bases fit TRBD2. The V gene end was trimmed by 3 bases and the J gene end by 2 bases; junction bases not matched to a gene: 2. CDR1 SGHDN and CDR2 FVKESK come from the germline V gene. This CDR3 is built from 14 residues. CDR3 amino acids: CASSQREFTDTQYF. Here the CDR3 DNA reads TGTGCCAGCAGCCAGCGGGAGTTCACAGATACGCAGTATTTT.

The chain recombines TRBV23-1 with TRBJ2-3; 8 nucleotides align to TRBD1. TRBV23-1 is an ORF; its function is uncertain. The CDR3 runs to 17 residues. The junction had 18 bases not matched to a gene; V was cut back by 8 bases and J by 5 bases. The CDR3, as DNA: TGCGCCAGCCCTTATCCCCGGGCGCAGGGGGCGAAAGATACGCAGTATTTT. The encoded protein is CASPYPRAQGAKDTQYF.

This clone was observed once. This chain joins TRBV27 and TRBJ2-1; 9 positions agree with TRBD2. Germline V gene sequence: CDR1 MNHEY, CDR2 SMNVEV (reference sequence). This CDR3 is built from 14 residues. Trimming took 6 bases from V and 7 from J; bases not matched to a gene: 7. For the CDR3, the DNA is TGTGCCAGCAGGGGGATAGCGGGAGATAATGAGCAGTTCTTC. It encodes CASRGIAGDNEQFF.

This chain connects TRBV28 to TRBJ1-5, with 11 bases aligning to TRBD1. This CDR3 region has 14 residues. The V gene end was trimmed by 6 bases and the J gene end by 10 bases; junction bases not matched to a gene: 8. CDR1 MDHEN and CDR2 SYDVKM come from the germline V gene. CDR3 DNA sequence: TGTGCCAGCAGAGTAGGGACAGGGGGATTACCCCAGCATTTT. It yields the protein CASRVGTGGLPQHF.

CDR3 protein: CASSSTGTGTYGYTF. As DNA, the CDR3 is TGCGCCAGCAGCTCGACCGGGACAGGGACCTATGGCTACACCTTC. The chain couples TRBV5-1 to TRBJ1-2; 9 nucleotides line up with TRBD1. Germline V lookup: CDR1 SGHRS, CDR2 YFSETQ. The CDR3 has 15 amino acids. The junction had 7 bases not matched to a gene; V was cut back by 3 bases and J by 4 bases.

The CDR3 DNA reads TGCGCCAGCAGCAGGTCGGAGGGCCCAGAGACCCAGTACTTC. This sequence encodes CASSRSEGPETQYF. The chain links TRBV4-1 to TRBJ2-5; D is perhaps TRBD2 (6 bases). The CDR3 spans 14 residues. Trimming left V 5 bases short and J 4 bases short, with 14 bases between. Germline lookup yields CDR1 MGHRA and CDR2 YSYEKL.

This chain joins TRBV4-3 and TRBJ1-2; 10 nucleotides agree with TRBD1. V shed 5 bases and J 3 bases; nucleotides not matched to a gene: 3. Per the germline V gene, CDR1 is LGHNA and CDR2 is YSLEER. The CDR3 extends over 14 amino acids. As DNA, the CDR3 is TGCGCCAGCAGCTCCGGGACAGGGGACTATGGCTACACCTTC. Translated, it gives CASSSGTGDYGYTF.

The chain combines TRBV15 with TRBJ1-4, with D unresolved. The CDR3 has 15 amino acids. Trimming removed 0 bases from V and 5 bases from J, with 10 bases in between. Germline loops: CDR1 LNHNV, CDR2 YYDKDF (reference sequence). The CDR3 coding sequence is TGTGCCACCAGCAGAGATTACAGTTTAAATGAAAAACTGTTTTTT. It codes for CATSRDYSLNEKLFF.

This chain joins TRBV28 and TRBJ2-7; 11 nucleotides match TRBD2. The CDR3 extends over 15 amino acids. Trimming at V came to 3 bases and at J to 1 base, leaving 2 bases not matched to a gene. Germline V gene lookup returns CDR1 MDHEN and CDR2 SYDVKM. The CDR3 loop reads CASSFTSGGSYEQYF. The CDR3, as DNA: TGTGCCAGCAGTTTCACTAGCGGGGGTTCCTACGAGCAGTACTTC.

The V and J genes are TRBV27 and TRBJ2-7; weak D call: TRBD1 (6 bases). This CDR3 is built from 14 residues. Trimming shortened V by 4 bases and J by 7 bases, and 17 bases separated the two germline ends. Looked up from germline, CDR1 is MNHEY and CDR2 is SMNVEV (reference sequence). In DNA, the CDR3 is TGTGCCAGCAGTTACCGACACCGGGACATAGAGCAGTACTTC. Protein sequence: CASSYRHRDIEQYF.

The rearrangement links TRBV28 to TRBJ2-7; TRBD2 matches at 8 bases. V was clipped by 5 bases and J by 8 bases; unmatched bases: 8. Germline lookup yields CDR1 MDHEN and CDR2 SYDVKM. The CDR3 runs to 13 residues. DNA of the CDR3: TGTGCCAGCAGTAAGCCCCCGGGGGGGAAGCAGTACTTC. Its translation is CASSKPPGGKQYF.

The rearrangement joins TRBV18 to TRBJ2-7, with D tentatively TRBD1 (6 bases). This CDR3 has 15 residues. Per germline, CDR1 KGHSH and CDR2 LQKENI. The V end lost 6 bases, the J end lost 2 bases, and 17 bases lay between the germline ends. The CDR3 is CASSPNRDTTYEQYF. The CDR3 DNA reads as TGTGCCAGCTCGCCCAACAGGGATACCACCTACGAGCAGTACTTC.